What follows is one TCR beta chain and its context. These data originate in a study of blood T cell repertoires in COVID-19. Across the study: Specimens from acute and convalescent COVID-19 originated in the United States, Italy and Spain.

TCRdb keeps only in-frame clones here, not all; method: immunoSEQ multiplex PCR. The data contain around 470,000 clones, roughly 91% of them singletons. The CDR3 length is 13 residues. Trimming cost V 3 bases and J 6 bases, with 6 bases left between them. Germline V CDR1 and CDR2: SEHNR, FQNEAQ (reference sequence). Sequencing input: PBMCs or T cells enriched from blood (not recorded which). The origin of this receptor is a man aged 18 to 29 who had recovered from COVID-19. The chain is built from TRBV7-9 and TRBJ1-6; D gene ambiguous. The CDR3 nucleotides read TGTGCCAGCAGCTTTGGCACTAATTCACCCCTCCACTTT. This translates into CASSFGTNSPLHF.